The text below deals with one T cell receptor (beta chain). This entry is derived from a study of blood T cell repertoires in COVID-19. Study as a whole: The origin of the acute and convalescent COVID-19 samples was the United States, Italy and Spain. PBMCs, B-cell-depleted T cells, or T cells provided the cDNA or gDNA that made up the material.

Participants spanned ages roughly 18 to 95 years and resided in some 22 US areas. Germline CDR1 reads SGDLS; CDR2 reads YYNGEE. V was pared by 0 bases and J by 0 bases, with 3 bases of the junction left unmatched. This CDR3 has 16 residues. The table came from immunoSEQ multiplex PCR; TCRdb's copy has only in-frame clones and leaves some out. The sample contains under 300,000 clones, more than 75% of which appear only once. The sequence derives from an older woman in a cohort exposed to, infected with or recovered from COVID-19 (not recorded which). Sample: PBMCs or T cells enriched from blood (not recorded which). This rearrangement joins TRBV9 to TRBJ2-1; 7 nucleotides match TRBD1. This CDR3 is CASSVEDRSSYNEQFF. In nucleotides, the CDR3 is TGTGCCAGCAGCGTAGAGGACAGGAGCTCCTACAATGAGCAGTTCTTC.